This T cell receptor (beta chain) was documented in a study of cytomegalovirus exposure and HLA in healthy donors. General study results and limits: TCR clusters originating in the first cohort tended to co-occur in the 110 or so validation repertoires, according to a later analysis.

Germline trimming cut 1 base from V and 2 bases from J; bases unmatched to any gene: 5. CDR1 and CDR2 (germline): SQVTM, ANQGSEA. The CDR3 has 15 amino acids. Using immunoSEQ multiplex PCR, the repertoire was profiled, and TCRdb retains in-frame clones only, with some absent. The repertoire consists of 65,000 to 70,000 clones, with about 90% occurring once and the leading ten covering 3.1%. As for this clone: Its antigen is still unknown.

The genes are TRBV29-1 and TRBJ2-3, with 8 bases lining up with TRBD2. The clonotype comes from a man between 18 and 35 years old in good health and CMV-seronegative. The sample consisted of PBMCs. The CDR3 sequence: CSVEGGAGATDTQYF. CDR3 nucleotides: TGCAGCGTTGAAGGTGGAGCGGGGGCCACAGATACGCAGTATTTT.